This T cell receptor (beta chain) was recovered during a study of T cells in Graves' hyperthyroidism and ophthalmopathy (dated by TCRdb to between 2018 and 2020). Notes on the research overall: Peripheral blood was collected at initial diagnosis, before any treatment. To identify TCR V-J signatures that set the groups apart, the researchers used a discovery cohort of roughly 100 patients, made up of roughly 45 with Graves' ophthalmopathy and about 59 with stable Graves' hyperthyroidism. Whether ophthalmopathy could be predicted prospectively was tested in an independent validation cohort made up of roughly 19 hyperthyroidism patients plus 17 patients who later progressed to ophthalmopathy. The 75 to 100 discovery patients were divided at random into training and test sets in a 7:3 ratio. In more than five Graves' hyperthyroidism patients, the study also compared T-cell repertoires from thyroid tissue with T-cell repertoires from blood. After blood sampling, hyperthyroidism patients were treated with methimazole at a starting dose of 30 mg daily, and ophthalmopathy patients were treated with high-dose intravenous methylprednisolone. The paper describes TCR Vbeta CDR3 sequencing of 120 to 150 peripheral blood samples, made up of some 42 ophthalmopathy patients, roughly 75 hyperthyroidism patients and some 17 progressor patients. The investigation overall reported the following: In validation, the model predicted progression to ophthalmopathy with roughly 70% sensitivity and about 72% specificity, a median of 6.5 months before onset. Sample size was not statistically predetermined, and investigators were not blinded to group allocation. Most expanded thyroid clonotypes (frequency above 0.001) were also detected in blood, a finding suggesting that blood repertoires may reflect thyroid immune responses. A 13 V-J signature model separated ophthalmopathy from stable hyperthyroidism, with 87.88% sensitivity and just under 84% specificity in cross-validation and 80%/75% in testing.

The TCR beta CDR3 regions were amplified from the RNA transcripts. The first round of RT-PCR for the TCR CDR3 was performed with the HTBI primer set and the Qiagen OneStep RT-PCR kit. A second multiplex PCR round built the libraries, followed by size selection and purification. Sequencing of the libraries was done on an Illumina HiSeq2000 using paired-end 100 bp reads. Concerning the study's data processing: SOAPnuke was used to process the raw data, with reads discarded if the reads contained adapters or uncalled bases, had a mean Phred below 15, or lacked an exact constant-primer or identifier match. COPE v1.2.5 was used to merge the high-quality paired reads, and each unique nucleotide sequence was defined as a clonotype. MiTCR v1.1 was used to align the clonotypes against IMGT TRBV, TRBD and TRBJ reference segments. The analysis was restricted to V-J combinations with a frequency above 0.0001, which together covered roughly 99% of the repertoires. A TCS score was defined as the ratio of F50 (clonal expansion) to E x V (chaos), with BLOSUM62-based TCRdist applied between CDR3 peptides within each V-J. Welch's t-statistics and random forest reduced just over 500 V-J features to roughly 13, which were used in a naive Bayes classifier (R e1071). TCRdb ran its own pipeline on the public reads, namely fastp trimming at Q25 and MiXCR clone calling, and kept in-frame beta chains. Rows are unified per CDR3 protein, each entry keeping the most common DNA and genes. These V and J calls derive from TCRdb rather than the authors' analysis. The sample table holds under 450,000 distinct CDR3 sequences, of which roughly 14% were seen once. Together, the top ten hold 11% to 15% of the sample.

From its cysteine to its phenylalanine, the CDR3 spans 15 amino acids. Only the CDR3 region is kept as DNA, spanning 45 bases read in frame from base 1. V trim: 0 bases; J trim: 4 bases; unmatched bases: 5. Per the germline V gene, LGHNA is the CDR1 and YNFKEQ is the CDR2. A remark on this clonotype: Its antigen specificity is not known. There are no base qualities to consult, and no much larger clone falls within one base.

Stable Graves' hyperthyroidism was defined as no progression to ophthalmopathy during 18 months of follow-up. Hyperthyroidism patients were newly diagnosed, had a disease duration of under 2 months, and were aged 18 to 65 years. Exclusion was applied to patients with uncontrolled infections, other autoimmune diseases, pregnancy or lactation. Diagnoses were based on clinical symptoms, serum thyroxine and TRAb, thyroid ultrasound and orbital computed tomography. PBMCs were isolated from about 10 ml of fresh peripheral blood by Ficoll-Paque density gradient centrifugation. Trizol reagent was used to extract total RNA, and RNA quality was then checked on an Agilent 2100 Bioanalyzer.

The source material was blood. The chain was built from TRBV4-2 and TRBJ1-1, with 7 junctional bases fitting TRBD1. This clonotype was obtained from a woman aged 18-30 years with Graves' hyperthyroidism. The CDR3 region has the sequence CASSQDWQGVTEAFF. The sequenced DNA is TGTGCCAGCAGCCAAGACTGGCAGGGGGTCACTGAAGCTTTCTTT.